Below are 11 T cell receptor beta chains sequenced from a single sample in a study of T cell repertoires in cytomegalovirus infection. MiXCR was run by TCRdb on the reads, yielding one entry per CDR3 protein. This sample carries fewer than 300,000 distinct CDR3 sequences, about 25% of them seen once, and the ten largest clones take approximately 15%. Sequencing was carried out using PBMCs. Receptors originate from a human donor in good health (CMV status not recorded). Some clones in this sample may be carry-over from other donors' samples.

This clonotype was found many times. The junction departs from germline at one end; a sequencing error may be responsible. V gene TRBV7-2 combines with J gene TRBJ1-1; D unresolved. The germline V gene has CDR1 SGHTA and CDR2 FQGNSA. The CDR3 runs to 14 residues. Written as DNA, the CDR3 is TGTGCCAGCAGCTCGAGGAGGGAGGCCTTTGAATGGATCTTT. This codes for CASSSRREAFEWIF.

This clonotype was detected only a few times. The chain carries TRBV12-3 or TRBV12-4 and TRBJ1-5, with a weak D call TRBD1 (5 bases). The CDR3 extends over 16 amino acids. Trimming took 6 bases from V and 0 from J, leaving 15 bases between them. CDR3 DNA: TGTGCCAGCAGCCACGGGGGTTCTAATAGCAATCAGCCCCAGCATTTT. As protein: CASSHGGSNSNQPQHF.

The chain combines TRBV11-2 with TRBJ2-5, with D tentatively TRBD2 (5 bases). Germline lookup yields CDR1 SGHAT and CDR2 FQNNGV. This CDR3 comprises 13 residues. V gave up 3 bases and J gave up 5 bases, with 10 bases separating them. CDR3 coding DNA: TGTGCCAGCAGCTTCGCGGGCGCGGAGACCCAGTACTTC. Amino acids: CASSFAGAETQYF.

The chain is built from TRBV7-2 and TRBJ1-2; D unclear. Trimming stripped 5 bases from V and 4 bases from J, with 20 bases between. There are 16 residues in the CDR3. Germline loops: CDR1 SGHTA, CDR2 FQGNSA. In nucleotides, the CDR3 is TGTGCCAGCAGCCCCGCCGAAGCACGGCCGGTCTATGGCTACACCTTC. Its translation is CASSPAEARPVYGYTF.

This clonotype appeared many times. The rearrangement links TRBV7-6 to TRBJ2-2; 8 bases line up with TRBD1. The CDR3 contains 14 residues. The ends lost 5 bases at V and 6 bases at J; junction bases unmatched: 5. The V gene's germline CDR1 is SGHVS and CDR2 FNYEAQ. In DNA, the CDR3 is TGTGCCAGCAGCACCCAGACAGGGGCCGGGGAGCTGTTTTTT. This gives the protein CASSTQTGAGELFF. Filled out from reference TRBV7-6 and TRBJ2-2, the complete variable domain reads GAGVSQSPRYKVTKRGQDVALRCDPISGHVSLYWYRQALGQGPEFLTYFNYEAQQDKSGLPNDRFSAERPEGSISTLTIQRTEQRDSAMYRCASSTQTGAGELFFGEGSRLTVL.

J is TRBJ1-2 and V is TRBV6-1; 9 positions match TRBD1. This CDR3 is built from 13 residues. The germline V gene has CDR1 MNHNS and CDR2 SASEGT. V lost 6 bases to trimming and J lost 3 bases; unmatched junction nucleotides: 2. The CDR3 coding sequence is TGTGCCAGCAGACGGACAGGGGACTATGGCTACACCTTC. Its protein product is CASRRTGDYGYTF.

The sample holds a few counts of this clonotype. V gene TRBV6-1 combines with J gene TRBJ1-1; D uncertain. The germline V gene has CDR1 MNHNS and CDR2 SASEGT. The CDR3 spans 15 residues. V was pared by 2 bases and J by 3 bases, with 13 bases between. CDR3 protein: CASSELYEVYTEAFF. CDR3 nucleotides: TGTGCCAGCAGTGAATTGTACGAGGTTTACACTGAAGCTTTCTTT.

V gene TRBV7-7 combines with J gene TRBJ1-1; TRBD1 matches at 8 bases. J lost 5 bases, V lost 5 bases, and 10 bases had no gene match. Germline assignment: CDR1 SSHAT and CDR2 FNYEAQ (reference sequence). CDR3 length equals 15 residues. CDR3 coding DNA: TGTGCCAGCAGCCAACTCGGACAGGGCAAAACTGAAGCTTTCTTT. Amino acid sequence: CASSQLGQGKTEAFF.

J is TRBJ1-5 and V is TRBV2; D gene uncertain. This CDR3 has 15 amino acids. Deletions cut 6 bases from V and 5 bases from J, with 17 bases between. The V gene's germline CDR1 is SNHLY and CDR2 FYNNEI. CDR3 residues: CASRSRMIGDQPQHF. The CDR3 DNA follows: TGTGCCAGCAGATCGAGGATGATAGGAGATCAGCCCCAGCATTTT.

This clonotype was seen a handful of times. The V call is TRBV20-1, the J call TRBJ2-7; D not certain. CDR1 is DFQATT, CDR2 SNEGSKA, per germline (reference sequence). The length of the CDR3 is 14 residues. Trimming removed 0 bases from V and 1 base from J, with 10 bases in between. The CDR3 nucleotides read TGCAGTGCTAGAGATTCGGCCGCTTCCTACGAGCAGTACTTC. Amino acids: CSARDSAASYEQYF.

This clonotype was seen a single time. The rearrangement joins TRBV12-5 to TRBJ2-5, with D hard to call. From germline, CDR1 is LGHNT and CDR2 FRNRAP. The CDR3 has 13 amino acids. Trimming shortened V by 7 bases and J by 7 bases, and 16 bases separated the two germline ends. For the CDR3, the DNA is TGTGCTAGTGCCCTAAAGGCCTTCGGGACCCAGTACTTC. It encodes CASALKAFGTQYF.